A selection of T cell receptor delta chains follows, all from one sample in a study of Vδ1+ human thymocytes. TCRdb reran clone calling via CATT on the multiplex PCR reads. The sample includes around 23,000 delta-chain clones, nearly 7.5% seen only once; the top ten take about 1%. Sequencing input: Vdelta1+ gamma-delta thymocytes from the thymus. The origin of the receptors is a girl less than two years old who had congenital heart surgery. Both conserved end residues are part of each CDR3. The order of the fields is CDR3 length, J gene, D gene, clone size, V gene, CDR3 protein, CDR3 DNA. A D gene is named only where the DNA matches it firmly. Clone size is given for some rows only: seen once, a few or many times, or a class if the clone is expanded.

18 TRDJ1 TRDD3 . TRDV1 CALRGSSVLGKYTDKLIF TGTGCTCTTAGGGGTTCCTCTGTACTGGGGAAGTACACCGATAAACTCATCTTT
18 TRDJ1 TRDD2 few TRDV1 CALGVQVPSYSRTGVLIF TGTGCTCTTGGGGTCCAAGTGCCTTCCTACTCCCGTACCGGGGTACTCATCTTT
18 TRDJ1 . . TRDV1 CALGSQTTGGPHTDKLIF TGTGCTCTTGGGTCCCAAACCACAGGGGGCCCCCACACCGATAAACTCATCTTT
13 TRDJ1 . . TRDV1 CALGEPDKGKLIF TGTGCTCTTGGGGAACCTGATAAGGGGAAACTCATCTTT
21 TRDJ1 TRDD3 . TRDV1 CALGELTLRGGYAANTDKLIF TGTGCTCTTGGGGAACTAACTCTTAGGGGGGGATACGCGGCTAACACCGACAAACTCATCTTT
17 TRDJ1 TRDD2 . TRDV1 CALGAYLPSLPTGKLIF TGTGCTCTTGGGGCCTACCTTCCTAGTTTACCTACTGGTAAACTCATCTTT
22 TRDJ1 TRDD2 few TRDV1 CALGRKFSYGHIQKAYTDKLIF TGTGCTCTTGGGAGGAAGTTTTCCTACGGCCACATCCAGAAGGCGTACACCGATAAACTCATCTTT
21 TRDJ1 TRDD2 . TRDV1 CALGEDPSYVPLDGGTDKLIF TGTGCTCTTGGGGAAGACCCTTCCTACGTCCCTCTCGACGGGGGGACCGATAAACTCATCTTT
16 TRDJ1 . . TRDV1 CALGDFSEGDSDKLIF TGTGCTCTTGGGGACTTTTCCGAAGGGGACTCCGATAAACTCATCTTT
17 TRDJ1 TRDD3 few TRDV1 CALGPSEYWGVYDKLIF TGTGCTCTTGGGCCTTCCGAGTACTGGGGGGTCTACGATAAACTCATCTTT
24 TRDJ1 TRDD3 . TRDV1 CALGEPSLAVLGDTRPQYTDKLIF TGTGCTCTTGGGGAACCCTCCCTCGCTGTACTGGGGGATACGCGTCCTCAGTACACCGATAAACTCATCTTT
21 TRDJ1 TRDD3 few TRDV1 CALGELGIRPTGGCYTDKLIF TGTGCTCTTGGGGAACTAGGTATCCGTCCTACTGGGGGATGCTACACCGATAAACTCATCTTT
22 TRDJ1 TRDD3 . TRDV1 CALGEDRLSPTGGRLYTDKLIF TGTGCTCTTGGGGAAGATCGCCTATCTCCTACTGGGGGACGCTTGTACACCGATAAACTCATCTTT
18 TRDJ1 . . TRDV1 CALGATFLRWGIDDKLIF TGTGCTCTTGGGGCAACCTTCCTACGTTGGGGGATAGACGATAAACTCATCTTT
24 TRDJ1 TRDD3 . TRDV1 CALGEGEKRESPYWGIVETDKLIF TGTGCTCTTGGGGAGGGAGAGAAACGCGAATCTCCCTACTGGGGGATTGTGGAAACCGATAAACTCATCTTT
17 TRDJ1 TRDD2 few TRDV1 CALGGIPTLGTTDKLIF TGTGCTCTTGGGGGGATTCCTACGCTGGGAACCACCGATAAACTCATCTTT
25 TRDJ1 TRDD3 . TRDV1 CALGAAGALSRGYARGLGSTDKLIF TGTGCTCTTGGGGCCGCAGGGGCCTTATCGAGGGGATACGCACGAGGTTTAGGGAGCACCGATAAACTCATCTTT
19 TRDJ1 TRDD3 few TRDV1 CALGELIEGGIPDTDKLIF TGTGCTCTTGGGGAACTTATTGAGGGGGGGATACCGGACACCGATAAACTCATCTTT
15 TRDJ1 TRDD3 . TRDV1 CALAGDTPYTDKLIF TGTGCTCTTGCGGGGGATACGCCCTACACCGATAAACTCATCTTT
24 TRDJ1 TRDD3 . TRDV1 CALGDPLPSYLSYWGIRTTDKLIF TGTGCTCTTGGGGATCCCCTCCCTTCCTACCTCTCGTACTGGGGGATACGTACCACCGATAAACTCATCTTT
24 TRDJ1 TRDD3 . TRDV1 CALGELIPPTFLSAWGIHPDKLIF TGTGCTCTTGGGGAACTAATCCCACCCACCTTCCTATCGGCCTGGGGGATACATCCCGATAAACTCATCTTT
14 TRDJ2 TRDD3 medium-sized TRDV2 CACDVLGGSAQLFF TGTGCCTGTGACGTACTGGGGGGTTCAGCACAACTCTTCTTT
16 TRDJ1 . . TRDV1 CALGKPPPKVTDKLIF TGTGCTCTTGGGAAGCCTCCTCCGAAGGTAACCGATAAACTCATCTTT
22 TRDJ1 TRDD2 . TRDV1 CALGVPTFLRDPTNMYTDKLIF TGTGCTCTTGGGGTCCCTACCTTCCTACGCGACCCCACGAATATGTACACCGATAAACTCATCTTT
21 TRDJ1 TRDD3 few TRDV1 CALGDRNPIIGGYALTDKLIF TGTGCTCTTGGGGACAGGAACCCTATAATAGGGGGATACGCTCTAACCGATAAACTCATCTTT
18 TRDJ1 TRDD2 . TRDV1 CALGTPSWPTSYTDKLIF TGTGCTCTTGGGACCCCTTCCTGGCCCACCTCGTACACCGATAAACTCATCTTT
24 TRDJ1 TRDD3 . TRDV1 CALGEGLSPKLGGYLTLTTDKLIF TGTGCTCTTGGGGAAGGGCTATCCCCTAAACTGGGGGGATACTTAACCCTTACGACCGATAAACTCATCTTT
17 TRDJ1 . few TRDV1 CALGELAGGPYTDKLIF TGTGCTCTTGGGGAACTCGCCGGGGGACCCTACACCGATAAACTCATCTTT
17 TRDJ1 . . TRDV1 CALGELKILLCSDKLIF TGTGCTCTTGGGGAACTAAAGATCCTTTTATGTTCCGATAAACTCATCTTT
23 TRDJ1 . . TRDV1 CALGEPPTSPYERRGIFTDKLIF TGTGCTCTTGGGGAGCCTCCAACTTCCCCTTACGAACGTCGCGGGATATTTACCGATAAACTCATCTTT
19 TRDJ1 TRDD3 few TRDV1 CALGEQTGGIRPYTDKLIF TGTGCTCTTGGGGAACAGACGGGGGGGATACGCCCTTACACCGATAAACTCATCTTT
17 TRDJ1 TRDD3 few TRDV1 CALGTLPGTGGSNKLIF TGTGCTCTTGGGACCCTTCCCGGTACTGGGGGGTCAAATAAACTCATCTTT
20 TRDJ1 TRDD2 few TRDV1 CALGGPSYQLRDRRTDKLIF TGTGCTCTTGGGGGTCCTTCCTACCAACTGCGGGATCGGAGAACCGATAAACTCATCTTT